One sample yielded the 5 T cell receptor beta chains listed below, sequenced in a study of blood T cell repertoires in COVID-19. The assay was immunoSEQ multiplex PCR, and TCRdb's table has in-frame clones only and misses some. The sample includes about 21,000 clones, about 85% of them seen just once. Sequences were obtained from peripheral blood. The receptors here all came from a human donor with active COVID-19. The donor label of this sample is uncertain.

This rearrangement joins TRBV6-6 to TRBJ2-3; D ambiguous. The CDR3 is made up of 16 amino acids. Per the germline V gene, CDR1 is MNHNY and CDR2 is SVGAGI (reference sequence). V dropped 6 bases and J dropped 0 bases, with 16 bases sitting between them. CDR3 nucleotide sequence: TGTGCCAGCAGCATGGGTAGTGAGCGTAGCACAGATACGCAGTATTTT. Protein product: CASSMGSERSTDTQYF.

The chain joins TRBV30 to TRBJ2-7, with TRBD2 matching 7 bases. Per the germline V gene, CDR1 is GTSNPN and CDR2 is SVGIG (reference sequence). This CDR3 has 11 residues. V shed 4 bases, J shed 3 bases, and the junction held 0 bases outside the gene matches. The DNA of the CDR3 is TGTGCCTGGACTAGCGGCTACGAGCAGTACTTC. Its translation: CAWTSGYEQYF.

V usage is TRBV30 and J usage is TRBJ2-7; 9 bases match TRBD1. The CDR3 is 14 amino acids. V lost 0 bases and J lost 5; bases outside the gene matches: 5. The germline V gene has CDR1 GTSNPN and CDR2 SVGIG (reference sequence). In nucleotides, the CDR3 is TGTGCCTGGAGTGTGGGGACAGGGTACCACGAGCAGTACTTC. This gives the protein CAWSVGTGYHEQYF.

This rearrangement joins TRBV6-5 to TRBJ2-3; D is unresolved. There are 15 residues in the CDR3. With 6 bases removed from V and 3 bases from J, the gap between germline ends came to 16 bases. Per germline, CDR1 MNHEY and CDR2 SVGAGI. The CDR3: CASRASIVITDTQYF. The CDR3 DNA follows: TGTGCCAGCAGGGCCTCCATTGTGATTACAGATACGCAGTATTTT.

V usage is TRBV7-8 and J usage is TRBJ2-2; a possible D gene is TRBD1 (5 bases). Trimming cost V 8 bases and J 5 bases, with 12 bases left between them. Germline-derived CDR1 and CDR2 are SGHVS and FQNEAQ. The CDR3 loop spans 13 amino acids. CDR3 in DNA: TGTGCCAGCGGCAGGGTGAGGACCGGGGAGCTGTTTTTT. It translates to CASGRVRTGELFF. Full variable domain (outside the CDR3, taken from reference TRBV7-8 and TRBJ2-2): GAGVSQSPRYKVAKRGQDVALRCDPISGHVSLFWYQQALGQGPEFLTYFQNEAQLDKSGLPSDRFFAERPEGSVSTLKIQRTQQEDSAVYLCASGRVRTGELFFGEGSRLTVL.